In this sample, the clone carrying this TCR beta chain turned up many times. Its antigen remains unknown. The sample is drawn from a study of T cells in Graves' hyperthyroidism and ophthalmopathy. Germline V lookup: CDR1 SGHRS, CDR2 YFSETQ. The V and J ends lost 0 bases and 1 base respectively, with 7 bases between them. The CDR3 has 14 residues. The study based diagnoses on clinical symptoms, serum thyroxine and TRAb, thyroid ultrasound and orbital computed tomography. There were TCR beta CDR3 regions amplified from RNA transcripts. A first-round RT-PCR of the TCR CDR3 used the HTBI primer set. In TCRdb, the multiplex PCR reads were re-called with MiXCR into one record per CDR3 protein. The table includes fewer than 650,000 distinct CDR3 sequences, approximately 49% detected once. Study-level findings and limits: Ophthalmopathy could be told apart from stable hyperthyroidism with a 13 V-J model.

The chain joins TRBV5-1 to TRBJ2-5; unclear D gene. The clonotype originates from an adult woman with Graves' disease, either hyperthyroidism or ophthalmopathy (not recorded which). Sequencing was performed on peripheral blood or thyroid tissue (not recorded which). CDR3 amino acids: CASSLGRIQETQYF. DNA for the CDR3: TGCGCCAGCAGCTTGGGCCGCATCCAAGAGACCCAGTACTTC.